These 18 T cell receptor beta chains originate from one sample sequenced in a study of T cell responses to AZD1222 COVID-19 vaccine. TCRdb keeps only in-frame clones here, not all; method: immunoSEQ multiplex PCR. The table includes roughly 180,000 clones, 85% to 95% detected once. The sample consisted of peripheral blood, taken on day 0 of AZD1222 vaccination. The receptor source for this set is an adult in good health.

This clone is a singleton in its sample. V is TRBV19 and J is TRBJ1-6; TRBD1 is a possible D gene (5 bases). CDR3 length: 16 amino acids. Germline values: CDR1 LNHDA, CDR2 SQIVND (reference sequence). The V and J ends lost 6 bases and 7 bases respectively, with 19 bases between them. The CDR3 bases are TGTGCCAGTAGCCCGAGAGGGGAAGTCGGGAATTCACCCCTCCACTTT. Its translation is CASSPRGEVGNSPLHF. Drawing the rest from reference TRBV19 and TRBJ1-6, the complete variable domain is DGGITQSPKYLFRKEGQNVTLSCEQNLNHDAMYWYRQDPGQGLRLIYYSQIVNDFQKGDIAEGYSVSREKKESFPLTVTSAQKNPTAFYLCASSPRGEVGNSPLHFGNGTRLTVT.

The chain is built from TRBV2 and TRBJ2-1, with 11 bases aligning to TRBD2. The CDR3 consists of 17 residues. The V gene end was trimmed by 5 bases and the J gene end by 7 bases; junction bases not matched to a gene: 13. Germline assignment: CDR1 SNHLY and CDR2 FYNNEI. The CDR3 region is CASSFSTSGSDGNEQFF. The CDR3 nucleotides are TGTGCCAGCAGTTTCTCCACTAGCGGGAGCGATGGAAATGAGCAGTTCTTC.

This sequence joins TRBV11-2 and TRBJ2-3; D is ambiguous. The CDR3 spans 14 residues. The ends were cut back, 5 bases at V and 8 bases at J, with 17 bases in the middle. Germline assignment: CDR1 SGHAT and CDR2 FQNNGV. The CDR3 spells CASSPRTATGTQYF. For the CDR3, the DNA is TGTGCCAGCAGCCCCCGGACCGCAACCGGTACGCAGTATTTT.

This rearrangement joins TRBV27 to TRBJ2-7; 10 bases align to TRBD1. With V trimmed by 4 bases and J by 3 bases, 6 bases remained unmatched. CDR1 MNHEY and CDR2 SMNVEV come from the germline V gene (reference sequence). The CDR3 consists of 15 residues. This CDR3 reads CASSSPGQGIYEQYF. For the CDR3, the DNA is TGTGCCAGCAGTTCCCCGGGACAGGGGATCTACGAGCAGTACTTC.

This rearrangement joins TRBV28 to TRBJ2-1, with D perhaps matching TRBD2 (6 bases). Trimming stripped 5 bases from V and 12 bases from J, with 14 bases between. Germline CDR1 and CDR2: MDHEN and SYDVKM. This CDR3 is 12 amino acids long. Written as DNA, the CDR3 is TGTGCCAGCAGTCTACCGACCGGGGGGCAGTTCTTC. This encodes CASSLPTGGQFF.

The chain couples TRBV5-1 to TRBJ1-1; D possibly corresponds to TRBD1 (6 bases). Trimming took 4 bases from V and 7 from J, leaving 17 bases between them. Germline V CDR1 and CDR2: SGHRS, YFSETQ. The CDR3 totals 14 residues. Here the CDR3 reads CASSPGGAGSEAFF. Here the CDR3 DNA reads TGCGCCAGCAGCCCCGGGGGGGCCGGGAGTGAAGCTTTCTTT. Using reference TRBV5-1 and TRBJ1-1 for the parts outside the CDR3, the full variable domain is KAGVTQTPRYLIKTRGQQVTLSCSPISGHRSVSWYQQTPGQGLQFLFEYFSETQRNKGNFPGRFSGRQFSNSRSEMNVSTLELGDSALYLCASSPGGAGSEAFFGQGTRLTVV.

This rearrangement joins TRBV7-9 to TRBJ2-7; D possibly corresponds to TRBD1 (5 bases). The CDR3 runs 12 residues. Germline V gene data show CDR1 as SEHNR and CDR2 as FQNEAQ (reference sequence). Trimming cost V 5 bases and J 5 bases, with 10 bases left between them. CDR3 sequence (DNA): TGTGCCAGCAGCCTACAGGTAAACGAGCAGTACTTC. Protein product: CASSLQVNEQYF.

The rearrangement joins TRBV2 to TRBJ2-3; 7 bases match TRBD1. The CDR3 contains 14 residues. Germline CDR1 reads SNHLY; CDR2 reads FYNNEI. With 3 bases clipped from V and 6 bases from J, the junction kept 6 bases outside the gene matches. In nucleotides, the CDR3 is TGTGCCAGCAGTGAGTGGACAGGCGGGGATACGCAGTATTTT. Translating it yields CASSEWTGGDTQYF.

V usage is TRBV27 and J usage is TRBJ2-2; maybe TRBD2 (6 bases). The ends were cut back, 4 bases at V and 7 bases at J, with 7 bases in the middle. The CDR3 runs to 12 residues. Germline V gene data show CDR1 as MNHEY and CDR2 as SMNVEV (reference sequence). The CDR3 loop reads CASSWGVGELFF. The CDR3 DNA follows: TGTGCCAGCAGTTGGGGGGTCGGGGAGCTGTTTTTT.

V and J are TRBV27 and TRBJ1-6, with 7 bases identical to TRBD1. The CDR3 spans 15 residues. After removal of 4 bases from V and 6 bases from J, the junction contained 6 bases not matched to a gene. Germline V gives CDR1 MNHEY, CDR2 SMNVEV (reference sequence). CDR3 amino acids: CASSSDRVVNSPLHF. CDR3 in DNA: TGTGCCAGCAGTTCCGACAGGGTGGTTAATTCACCCCTCCACTTT.

The genes are TRBV18 and TRBJ1-4; D gene ambiguous. The V end lost 2 bases, the J end lost 6 bases, and 7 bases lay between the germline ends. The CDR3 has 13 residues. Germline lookup yields CDR1 KGHSH and CDR2 LQKENI. The CDR3 loop reads CASSPGMDEKLFF. The CDR3 nucleotides are TGTGCCAGCTCACCAGGGATGGATGAAAAACTGTTTTTT.

About this clone: Because the CDR3's place on the DNA is in doubt, the DNA is left out and the CDR3 is given as listed by TCRdb. The V gene is TRBV21-1, the J gene TRBJ2-7; TRBD1, the D gene given by the table, was not confirmed from the DNA. TRBV21-1 is an annotated pseudogene. Both ends counted, the CDR3 spans 16 residues. The CDR3: CASSKVVGQGASEQYF.

The chain carries TRBV19 and TRBJ1-6, with D tentatively TRBD1 (5 bases). Germline assignment: CDR1 LNHDA and CDR2 SQIVND (reference sequence). V gave up 2 bases and J gave up 6 bases, with 8 bases separating them. This CDR3 comprises 14 residues. CDR3 sequence reads: CASSITGRNSPLHF. Here the CDR3 DNA reads TGTGCCAGTAGTATAACAGGCCGTAATTCACCCCTCCACTTT.

This chain uses TRBV4-1 with TRBJ1-6; a possible D gene is TRBD1 (6 bases). CDR1 MGHRA and CDR2 YSYEKL come from the germline V gene. Between the trimmed V and J ends, which lost 2 bases and 8 bases, there was a span of 7 bases. This CDR3 is 13 amino acids long. The CDR3 DNA reads as TGCGCCAGCAGCCAAAGGGGGGATTCACCCCTCCACTTT. Amino acids: CASSQRGDSPLHF.

The chain employs TRBV7-8 and TRBJ1-2, with D possibly matching TRBD1 (6 bases). The CDR3 totals 15 residues. Trimming removed 1 base from V and 4 bases from J, with 13 bases in between. CDR1 and CDR2 from the germline V gene are SGHVS and FQNEAQ. Here the CDR3 DNA reads TGTGCCAGCAGCTTAGGACGGGGGGCACTCTATGGCTACACCTTC. Translating gives CASSLGRGALYGYTF. The whole variable domain, remainder taken from reference TRBV7-8 and TRBJ1-2, is GAGVSQSPRYKVAKRGQDVALRCDPISGHVSLFWYQQALGQGPEFLTYFQNEAQLDKSGLPSDRFFAERPEGSVSTLKIQRTQQEDSAVYLCASSLGRGALYGYTFGSGTRLTVV.

The genes are TRBV2 and TRBJ1-2; D might be TRBD1 (6 bases). Germline V gene data show CDR1 as SNHLY and CDR2 as FYNNEI. The V and J ends lost 6 bases and 8 bases respectively, with 22 bases between them. The CDR3 sequence is 15 residues long. CDR3 loop: CASSVGQPEWEGYTF. CDR3 DNA: TGTGCCAGCAGCGTCGGACAGCCCGAATGGGAGGGCTACACCTTC.

The V and J genes are TRBV3-1 (or the pseudogene TRBV3-2) and TRBJ1-2, with 9 bases matching TRBD1. The CDR3 is 14 amino acids. Germline CDR1 and CDR2: LGHDT and YNNKEL (reference sequence). With 3 bases clipped from V and 2 bases from J, the junction kept 1 base outside the gene matches. CDR3 amino acids: CASSQTGGNYGYTF. The CDR3 coding sequence is TGTGCCAGCAGCCAGACAGGGGGAAACTATGGCTACACCTTC.

The J gene is TRBJ1-3, the V gene TRBV9; tentatively, D is TRBD1 (6 bases). This CDR3 has 15 amino acids. V lost 2 bases, J lost 0 bases, and 9 bases lay in between. Germline CDR1 and CDR2: SGDLS and YYNGEE. CDR3 in amino acids: CASSVDSGSGNTIYF. For the CDR3, the DNA is TGTGCCAGCAGCGTGGACAGTGGCTCTGGAAACACCATATATTTT.